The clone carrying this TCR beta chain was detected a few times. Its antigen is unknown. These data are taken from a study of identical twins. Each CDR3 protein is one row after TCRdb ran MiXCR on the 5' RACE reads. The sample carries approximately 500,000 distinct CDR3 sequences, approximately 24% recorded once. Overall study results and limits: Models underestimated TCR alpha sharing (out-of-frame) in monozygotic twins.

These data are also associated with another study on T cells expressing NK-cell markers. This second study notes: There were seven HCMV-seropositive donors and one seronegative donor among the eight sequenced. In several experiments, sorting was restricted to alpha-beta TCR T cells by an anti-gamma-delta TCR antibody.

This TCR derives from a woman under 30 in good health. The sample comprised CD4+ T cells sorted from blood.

CDR3 nucleotide sequence: TGTGCCAGCAGCCAAGAGGCCCAGGCAGGGGCGGAAGAGACCCAGTACTTC. Translated, it gives CASSQEAQAGAEETQYF. The J gene is TRBJ2-5, the V gene TRBV3-1; TRBD1 might be the D (6 bases). Deletions cut 0 bases from V and 3 bases from J, with 17 bases between. CDR1 is LGHDT, CDR2 YNNKEL, per germline (reference sequence). The CDR3 runs to 17 residues.